Below, 5 T cell receptor beta chains from the same sample are listed, as sequenced in a study of T cell responses to AZD1222 COVID-19 vaccine. TCRdb's table, derived via immunoSEQ multiplex PCR, lists solely in-frame clones and lacks some. The table lists 89,000 or so clones, 75% to 95% of them singletons. The sequenced sample was peripheral blood, obtained 28 days after the second AZD1222 dose. Receptor source: an adult who received the AZD1222 COVID-19 vaccine.

The V and J genes are TRBV11-2 and TRBJ2-6, with unresolved D. This CDR3 comprises 15 residues. Deletions cut 5 bases from V and 4 bases from J, with 12 bases between. Germline V CDR1 and CDR2: SGHAT, FQNNGV. CDR3 sequence (DNA): TGTGCCAGCAGCCCGATGTGGACGGGGGCCAACGTCCTGACTTTC. The encoded protein is CASSPMWTGANVLTF.

Only one count was recorded for this clone. The chain has TRBV3-1 (or the pseudogene TRBV3-2) and TRBJ2-1, with TRBD1 as a possible D gene (6 bases). CDR1 LGHDT and CDR2 YNNKEL come from the germline V gene (reference sequence). The CDR3 spans 15 residues. Trimming took 4 bases from V and 1 from J, leaving 11 bases between them. This CDR3 reads CASSLRQASYNEQFF. CDR3 DNA sequence: TGTGCCAGCAGCCTTAGACAGGCTTCCTACAATGAGCAGTTCTTC.

V gene TRBV3-1 (or the pseudogene TRBV3-2) combines with J gene TRBJ2-7; TRBD1 matches at 7 bases. Germline CDR1 and CDR2: LGHDT and YNNKEL (reference sequence). The CDR3 is 12 amino acids. Trimming removed 5 bases from V and 4 bases from J; junction bases left unmatched: 2. The CDR3 sequence: CASSETGYEQYF. As DNA, the CDR3 is TGTGCCAGCAGCGAGACAGGGTACGAGCAGTACTTC.

The J gene is TRBJ2-7, the V gene TRBV25-1; a weak D match, TRBD2 (5 bases). This CDR3 contains 13 residues. In germline, CDR1 is MGHDK, CDR2 SYGVNS. V was trimmed by 1 base and J by 7 bases, leaving 11 bases between them. CDR3 coding DNA: TGTGCCAGCAGTGAATCGGGAAGAGGGGAGCAGTACTTC. Protein sequence: CASSESGRGEQYF.

This clone was detected only a few times. The V call is TRBV5-1, the J call TRBJ2-7; TRBD1 matches at 7 bases. The germline V gene has CDR1 SGHRS and CDR2 YFSETQ. V trimming: 5 bases; J trimming: 5 bases; junction bases outside the gene matches: 7. This CDR3 spans 13 amino acids. This CDR3 reads CASSPDRDNEQYF. CDR3 nucleotides: TGCGCCAGCAGTCCTGACAGGGACAACGAGCAGTACTTC.